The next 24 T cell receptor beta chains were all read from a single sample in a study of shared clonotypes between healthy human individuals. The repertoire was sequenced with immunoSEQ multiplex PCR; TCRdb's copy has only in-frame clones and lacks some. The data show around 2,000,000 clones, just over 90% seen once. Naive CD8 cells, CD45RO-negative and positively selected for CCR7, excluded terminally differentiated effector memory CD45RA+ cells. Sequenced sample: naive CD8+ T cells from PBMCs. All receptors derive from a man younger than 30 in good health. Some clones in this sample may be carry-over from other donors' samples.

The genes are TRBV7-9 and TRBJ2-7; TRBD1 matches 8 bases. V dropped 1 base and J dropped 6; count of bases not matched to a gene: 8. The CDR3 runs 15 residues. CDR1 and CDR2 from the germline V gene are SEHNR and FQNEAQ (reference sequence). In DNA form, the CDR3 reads TGTGCCAGCAGCTTAGTGACAGGGGACTCTCTCGAGCAGTACTTC. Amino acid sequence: CASSLVTGDSLEQYF.

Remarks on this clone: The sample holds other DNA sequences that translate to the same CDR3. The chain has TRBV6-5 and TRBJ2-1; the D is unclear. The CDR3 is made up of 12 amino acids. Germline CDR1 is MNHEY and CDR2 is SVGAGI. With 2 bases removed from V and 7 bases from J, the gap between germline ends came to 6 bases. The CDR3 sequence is CASSYTGNEQFF. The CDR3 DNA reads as TGTGCCAGCAGTTACACCGGGAATGAGCAGTTCTTC.

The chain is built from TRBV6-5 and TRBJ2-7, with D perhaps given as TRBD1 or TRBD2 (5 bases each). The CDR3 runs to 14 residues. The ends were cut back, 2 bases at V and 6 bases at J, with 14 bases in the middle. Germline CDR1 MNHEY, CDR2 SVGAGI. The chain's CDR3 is CASSYGDGSGEQYF. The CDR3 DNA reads TGTGCCAGCAGTTACGGGGACGGGTCCGGCGAGCAGTACTTC.

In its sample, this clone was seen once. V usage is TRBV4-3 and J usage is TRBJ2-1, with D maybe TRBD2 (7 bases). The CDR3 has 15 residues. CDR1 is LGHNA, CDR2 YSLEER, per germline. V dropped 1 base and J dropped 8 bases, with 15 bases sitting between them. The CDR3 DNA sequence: TGCGCCAGCAGCCAAGCGCGGGGGCTTTTTGATGAGCAGTTCTTC. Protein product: CASSQARGLFDEQFF.

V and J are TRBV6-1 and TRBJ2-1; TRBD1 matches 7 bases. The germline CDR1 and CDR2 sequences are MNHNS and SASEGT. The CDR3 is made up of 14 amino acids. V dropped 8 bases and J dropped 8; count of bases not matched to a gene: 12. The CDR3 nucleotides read TGTGCCAGCGTACAGGGGACGCCGGGGCATGAGCAGTTCTTC. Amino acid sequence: CASVQGTPGHEQFF.

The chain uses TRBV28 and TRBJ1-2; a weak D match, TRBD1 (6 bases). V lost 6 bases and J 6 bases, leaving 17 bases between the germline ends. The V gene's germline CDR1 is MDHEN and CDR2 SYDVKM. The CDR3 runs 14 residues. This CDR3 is CASSPPWAGDGYTF. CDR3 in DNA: TGTGCCAGCAGCCCACCCTGGGCAGGGGATGGCTACACCTTC.

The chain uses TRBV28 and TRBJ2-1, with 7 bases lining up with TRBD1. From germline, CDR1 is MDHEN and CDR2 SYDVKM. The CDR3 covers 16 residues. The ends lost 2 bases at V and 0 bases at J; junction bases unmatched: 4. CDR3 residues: CASSLIGTDSYNEQFF. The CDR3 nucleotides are TGTGCCAGCAGTTTAATCGGGACAGACTCCTACAATGAGCAGTTCTTC.

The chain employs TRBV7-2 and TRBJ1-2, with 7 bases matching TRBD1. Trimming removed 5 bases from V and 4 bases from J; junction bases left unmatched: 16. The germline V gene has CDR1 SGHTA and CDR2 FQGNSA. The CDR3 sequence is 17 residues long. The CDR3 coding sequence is TGTGCCAGCAGCCCTGGGATCGAGGGGGCTCTGTTCTATGGCTACACCTTC. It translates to CASSPGIEGALFYGYTF.

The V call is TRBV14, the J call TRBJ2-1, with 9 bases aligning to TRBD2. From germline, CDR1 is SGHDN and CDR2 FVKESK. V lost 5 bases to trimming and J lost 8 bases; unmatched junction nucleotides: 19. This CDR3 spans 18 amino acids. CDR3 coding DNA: TGTGCCAGCAGCATAAAAGGGCTAGCGGGGTTCATGCGGGATGAGCAGTTCTTC. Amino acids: CASSIKGLAGFMRDEQFF.

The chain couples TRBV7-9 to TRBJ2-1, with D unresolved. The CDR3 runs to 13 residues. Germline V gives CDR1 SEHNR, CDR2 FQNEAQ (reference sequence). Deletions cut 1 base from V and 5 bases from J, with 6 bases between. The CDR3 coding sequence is TGTGCCAGCAGCTTAGGTCCTCACAATGAGCAGTTCTTC. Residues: CASSLGPHNEQFF.

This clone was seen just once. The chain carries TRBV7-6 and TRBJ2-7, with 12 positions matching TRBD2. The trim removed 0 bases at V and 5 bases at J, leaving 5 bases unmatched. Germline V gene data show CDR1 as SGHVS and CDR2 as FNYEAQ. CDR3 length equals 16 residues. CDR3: CASSLARTSGTNEQYF. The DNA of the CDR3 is TGTGCCAGCAGCTTAGCTCGGACTAGCGGGACCAACGAGCAGTACTTC. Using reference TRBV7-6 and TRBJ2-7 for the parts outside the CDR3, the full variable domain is GAGVSQSPRYKVTKRGQDVALRCDPISGHVSLYWYRQALGQGPEFLTYFNYEAQQDKSGLPNDRFSAERPEGSISTLTIQRTEQRDSAMYRCASSLARTSGTNEQYFGPGTRLTVT.

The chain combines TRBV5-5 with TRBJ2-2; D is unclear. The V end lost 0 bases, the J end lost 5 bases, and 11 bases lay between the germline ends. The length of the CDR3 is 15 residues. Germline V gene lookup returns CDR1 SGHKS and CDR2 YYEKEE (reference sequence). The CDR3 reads CASSLAIFGTGELFF. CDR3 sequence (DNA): TGTGCCAGCAGCTTGGCGATCTTCGGAACCGGGGAGCTGTTTTTT.

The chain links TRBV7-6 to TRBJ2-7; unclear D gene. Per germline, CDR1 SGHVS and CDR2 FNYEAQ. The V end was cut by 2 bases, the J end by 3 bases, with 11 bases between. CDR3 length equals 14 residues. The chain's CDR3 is CASSLLSPRYEQYF. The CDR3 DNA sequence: TGTGCCAGCAGCTTATTGTCCCCCCGCTACGAGCAGTACTTC.

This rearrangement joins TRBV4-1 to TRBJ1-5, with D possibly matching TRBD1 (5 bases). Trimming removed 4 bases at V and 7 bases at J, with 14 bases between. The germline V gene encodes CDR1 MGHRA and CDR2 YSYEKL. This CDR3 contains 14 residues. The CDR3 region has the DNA TGCGCCAGCAGCCCTAACCAGGGTTCGCAGCCCCAGCATTTT. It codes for CASSPNQGSQPQHF.

The CDR3 loop reads CASSSRREMNQPQHF. Here the CDR3 DNA reads TGTGCCAGCAGCTCACGGCGGGAGATGAATCAGCCCCAGCATTTT. The V and J genes are TRBV7-2 and TRBJ1-5; D unclear. The CDR3 consists of 15 residues. Germline values: CDR1 SGHTA, CDR2 FQGNSA. The V end was cut by 4 bases, the J end by 4 bases, with 14 bases between.

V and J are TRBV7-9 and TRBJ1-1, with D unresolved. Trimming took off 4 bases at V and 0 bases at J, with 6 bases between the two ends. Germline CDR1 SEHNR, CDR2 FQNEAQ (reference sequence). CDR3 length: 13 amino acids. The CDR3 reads CASSWHLNTEAFF. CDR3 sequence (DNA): TGTGCCAGCAGCTGGCACCTGAACACTGAAGCTTTCTTT.

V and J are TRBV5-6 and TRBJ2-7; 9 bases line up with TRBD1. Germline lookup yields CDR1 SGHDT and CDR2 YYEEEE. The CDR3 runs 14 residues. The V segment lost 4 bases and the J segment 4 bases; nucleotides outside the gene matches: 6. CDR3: CASSRDRELYEQYF. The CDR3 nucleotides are TGTGCCAGCAGCCGGGACAGGGAACTGTACGAGCAGTACTTC.

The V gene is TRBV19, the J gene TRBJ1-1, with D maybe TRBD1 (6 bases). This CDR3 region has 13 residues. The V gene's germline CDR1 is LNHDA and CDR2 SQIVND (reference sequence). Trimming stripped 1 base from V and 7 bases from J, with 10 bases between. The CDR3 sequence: CASSIGTALEAFF. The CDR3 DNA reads TGTGCCAGTAGTATAGGGACAGCGCTTGAAGCTTTCTTT. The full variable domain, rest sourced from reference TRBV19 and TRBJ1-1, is DGGITQSPKYLFRKEGQNVTLSCEQNLNHDAMYWYRQDPGQGLRLIYYSQIVNDFQKGDIAEGYSVSREKKESFPLTVTSAQKNPTAFYLCASSIGTALEAFFGQGTRLTVV.

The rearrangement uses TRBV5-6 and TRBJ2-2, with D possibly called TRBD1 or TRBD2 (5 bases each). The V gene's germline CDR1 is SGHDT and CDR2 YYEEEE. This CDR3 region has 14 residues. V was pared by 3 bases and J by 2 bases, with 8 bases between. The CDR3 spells CASSWDVNTGELFF. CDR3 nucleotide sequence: TGTGCCAGCAGCTGGGACGTAAACACCGGGGAGCTGTTTTTT.

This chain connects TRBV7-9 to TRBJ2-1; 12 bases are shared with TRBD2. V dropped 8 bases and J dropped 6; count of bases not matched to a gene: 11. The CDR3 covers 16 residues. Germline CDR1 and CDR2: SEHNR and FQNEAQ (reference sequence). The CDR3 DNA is TGTGCCAGCGGATCGACTAGCGGGGGACCCGGCAATGAGCAGTTCTTC. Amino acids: CASGSTSGGPGNEQFF.

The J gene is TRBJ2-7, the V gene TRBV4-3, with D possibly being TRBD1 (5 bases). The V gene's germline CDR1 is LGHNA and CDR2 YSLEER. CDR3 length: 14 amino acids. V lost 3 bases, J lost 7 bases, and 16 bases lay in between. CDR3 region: CASSHRGLGGEQYF. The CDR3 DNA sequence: TGCGCCAGCAGCCATAGGGGCCTGGGTGGAGAGCAGTACTTC.

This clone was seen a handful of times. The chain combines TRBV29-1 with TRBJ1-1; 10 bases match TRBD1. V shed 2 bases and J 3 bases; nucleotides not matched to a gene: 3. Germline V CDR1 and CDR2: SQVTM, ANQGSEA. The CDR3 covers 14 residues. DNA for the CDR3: TGCAGCGTTGAACTAGGACAGGGGGACACTGAAGCTTTCTTT. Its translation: CSVELGQGDTEAFF.

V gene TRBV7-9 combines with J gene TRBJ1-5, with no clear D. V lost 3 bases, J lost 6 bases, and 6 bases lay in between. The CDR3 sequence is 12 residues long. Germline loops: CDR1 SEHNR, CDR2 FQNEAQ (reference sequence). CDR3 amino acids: CASSFWGQPQHF. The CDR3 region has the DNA TGTGCCAGCAGCTTCTGGGGTCAGCCCCAGCATTTT.

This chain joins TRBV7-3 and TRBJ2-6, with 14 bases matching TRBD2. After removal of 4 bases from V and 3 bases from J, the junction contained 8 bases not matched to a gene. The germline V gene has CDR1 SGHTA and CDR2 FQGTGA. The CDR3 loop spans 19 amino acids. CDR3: CASSSRLAGGPYGANVLTF. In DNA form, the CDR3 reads TGTGCCAGCAGCTCACGACTAGCGGGAGGGCCTTATGGGGCCAACGTCCTGACTTTC.